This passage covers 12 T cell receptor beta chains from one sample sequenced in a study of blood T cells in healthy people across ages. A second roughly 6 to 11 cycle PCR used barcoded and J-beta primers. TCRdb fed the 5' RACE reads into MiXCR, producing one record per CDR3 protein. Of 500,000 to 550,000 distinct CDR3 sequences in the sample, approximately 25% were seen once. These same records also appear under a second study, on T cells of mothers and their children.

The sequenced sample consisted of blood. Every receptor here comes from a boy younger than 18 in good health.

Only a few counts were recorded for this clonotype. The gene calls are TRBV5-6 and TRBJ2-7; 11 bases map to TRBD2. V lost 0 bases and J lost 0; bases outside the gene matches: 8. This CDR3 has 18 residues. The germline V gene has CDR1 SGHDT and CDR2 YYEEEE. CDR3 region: CASSLGTSGFGFSYEQYF. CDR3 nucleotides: TGTGCCAGCAGCTTGGGGACTAGCGGGTTCGGTTTCTCCTACGAGCAGTACTTC.

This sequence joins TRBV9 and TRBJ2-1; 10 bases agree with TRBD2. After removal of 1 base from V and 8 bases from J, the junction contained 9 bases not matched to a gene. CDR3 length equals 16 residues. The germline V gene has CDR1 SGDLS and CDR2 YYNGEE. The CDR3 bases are TGTGCCAGCAGCGTACAATCTAGCGGGGGTAGCGATGAGCAGTTCTTC. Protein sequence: CASSVQSSGGSDEQFF.

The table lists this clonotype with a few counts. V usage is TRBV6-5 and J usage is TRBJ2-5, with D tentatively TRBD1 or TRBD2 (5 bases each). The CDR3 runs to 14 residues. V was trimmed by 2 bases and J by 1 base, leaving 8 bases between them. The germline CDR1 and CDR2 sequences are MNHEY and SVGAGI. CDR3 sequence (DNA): TGTGCCAGCAGTTACGACGGGACCCAAGAGACCCAGTACTTC. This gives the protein CASSYDGTQETQYF.

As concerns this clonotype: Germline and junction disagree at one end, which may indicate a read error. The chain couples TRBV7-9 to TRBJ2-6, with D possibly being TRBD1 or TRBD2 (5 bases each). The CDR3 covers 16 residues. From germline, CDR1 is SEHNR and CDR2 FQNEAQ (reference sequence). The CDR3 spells CASSGWGNSGANVLAF. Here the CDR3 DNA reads TGTGCCAGCAGCGGTTGGGGGAACTCTGGGGCCAACGTCCTGGCTTTC.

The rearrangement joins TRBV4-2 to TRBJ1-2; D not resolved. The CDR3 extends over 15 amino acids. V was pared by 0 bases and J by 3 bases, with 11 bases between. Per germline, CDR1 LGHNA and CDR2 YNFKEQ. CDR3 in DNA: TGTGCCAGCAGCCAAGATATATTGGGTGACTATGGCTACACCTTC. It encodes CASSQDILGDYGYTF.

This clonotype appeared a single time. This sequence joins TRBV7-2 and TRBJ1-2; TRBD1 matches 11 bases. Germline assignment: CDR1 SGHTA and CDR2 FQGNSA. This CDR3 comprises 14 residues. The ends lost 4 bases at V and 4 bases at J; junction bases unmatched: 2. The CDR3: CASSWDRGTYGYTF. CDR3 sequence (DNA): TGTGCCAGCAGCTGGGACAGGGGGACCTATGGCTACACCTTC.

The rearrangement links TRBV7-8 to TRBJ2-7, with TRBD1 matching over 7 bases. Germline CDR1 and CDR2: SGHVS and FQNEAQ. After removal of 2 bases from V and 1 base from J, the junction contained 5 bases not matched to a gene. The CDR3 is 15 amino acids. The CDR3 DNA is TGTGCCAGCAGCTTATTACAGGGGCCTTCCTACGAGCAGTACTTC. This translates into CASSLLQGPSYEQYF. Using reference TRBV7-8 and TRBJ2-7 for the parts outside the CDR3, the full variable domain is GAGVSQSPRYKVAKRGQDVALRCDPISGHVSLFWYQQALGQGPEFLTYFQNEAQLDKSGLPSDRFFAERPEGSVSTLKIQRTQQEDSAVYLCASSLLQGPSYEQYFGPGTRLTVT.

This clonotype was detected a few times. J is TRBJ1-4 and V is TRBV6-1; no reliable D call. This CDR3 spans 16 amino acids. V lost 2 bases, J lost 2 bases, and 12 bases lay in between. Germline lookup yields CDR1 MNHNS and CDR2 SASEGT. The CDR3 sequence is CASSEILGMTNEKLFF. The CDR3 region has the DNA TGTGCCAGCAGTGAAATCTTGGGGATGACTAATGAAAAACTGTTTTTT.

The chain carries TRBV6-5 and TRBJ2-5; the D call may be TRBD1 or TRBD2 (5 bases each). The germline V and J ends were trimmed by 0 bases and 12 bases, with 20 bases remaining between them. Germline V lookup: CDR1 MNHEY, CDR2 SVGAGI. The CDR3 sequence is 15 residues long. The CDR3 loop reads CASSYSVILRGPEYF. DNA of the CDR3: TGTGCCAGCAGTTACTCGGTCATACTTAGGGGACCGGAGTACTTC.

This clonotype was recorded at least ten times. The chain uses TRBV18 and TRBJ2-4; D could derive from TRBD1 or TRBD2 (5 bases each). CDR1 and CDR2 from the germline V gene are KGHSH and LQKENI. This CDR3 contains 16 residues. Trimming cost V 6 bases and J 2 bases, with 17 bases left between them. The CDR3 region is CASSKTGLGPKNIQYF. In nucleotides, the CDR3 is TGTGCCAGCTCCAAAACCGGACTGGGGCCCAAAAACATTCAGTACTTC.

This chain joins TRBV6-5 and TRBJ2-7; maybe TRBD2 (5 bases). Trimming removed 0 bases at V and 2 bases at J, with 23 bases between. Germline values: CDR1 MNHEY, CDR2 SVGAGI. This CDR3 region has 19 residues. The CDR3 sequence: CASSYSKISGLSITYEQYF. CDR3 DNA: TGTGCCAGCAGTTACTCGAAGATTTCGGGGTTGTCCATAACCTACGAGCAGTACTTC.

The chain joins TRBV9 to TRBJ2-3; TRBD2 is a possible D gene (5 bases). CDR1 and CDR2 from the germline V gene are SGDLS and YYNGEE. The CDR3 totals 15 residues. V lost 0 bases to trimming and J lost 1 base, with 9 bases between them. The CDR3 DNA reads TGTGCCAGCAGCGTAGGAACTAGGGGCACAGATACGCAGTATTTT. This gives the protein CASSVGTRGTDTQYF.